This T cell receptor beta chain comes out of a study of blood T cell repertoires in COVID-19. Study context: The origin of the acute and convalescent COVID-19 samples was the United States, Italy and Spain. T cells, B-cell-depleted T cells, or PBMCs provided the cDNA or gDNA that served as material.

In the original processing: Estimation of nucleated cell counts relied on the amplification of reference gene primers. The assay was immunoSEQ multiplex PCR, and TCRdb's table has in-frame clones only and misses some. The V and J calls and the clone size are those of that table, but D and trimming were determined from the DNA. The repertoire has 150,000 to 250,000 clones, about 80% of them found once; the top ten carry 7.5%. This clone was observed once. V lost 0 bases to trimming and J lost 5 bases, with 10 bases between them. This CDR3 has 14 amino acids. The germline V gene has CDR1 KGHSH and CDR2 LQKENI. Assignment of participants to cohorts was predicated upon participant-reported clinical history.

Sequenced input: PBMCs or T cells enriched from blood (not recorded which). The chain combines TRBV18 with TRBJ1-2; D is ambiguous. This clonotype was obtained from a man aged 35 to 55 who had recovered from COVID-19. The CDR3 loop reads CASSPPGGEYGYTF. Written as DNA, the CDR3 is TGTGCCAGCTCACCACCGGGTGGGGAGTATGGCTACACCTTC.